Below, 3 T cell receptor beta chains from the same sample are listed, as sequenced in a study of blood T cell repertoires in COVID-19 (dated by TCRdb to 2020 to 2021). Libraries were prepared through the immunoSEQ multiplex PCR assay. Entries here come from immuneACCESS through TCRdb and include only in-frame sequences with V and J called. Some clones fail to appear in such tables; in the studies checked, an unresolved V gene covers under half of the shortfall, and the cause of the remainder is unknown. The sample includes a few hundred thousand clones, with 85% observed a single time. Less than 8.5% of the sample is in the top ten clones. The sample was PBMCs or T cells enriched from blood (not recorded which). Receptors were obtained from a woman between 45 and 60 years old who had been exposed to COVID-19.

The chain's CDR3 is CAITRTRNSDTEAFF. The CDR3 DNA reads as TGTGCCATCACCCGTACGAGGAATTCGGACACTGAAGCTTTCTTT. The chain is built from TRBV10-3 and TRBJ1-1; no reliable D call. CDR1 and CDR2 from the germline V gene are ENHRY and SYGVKD. The CDR3 spans 15 residues. V lost 7 bases, J lost 3 bases, and 18 bases lay in between.

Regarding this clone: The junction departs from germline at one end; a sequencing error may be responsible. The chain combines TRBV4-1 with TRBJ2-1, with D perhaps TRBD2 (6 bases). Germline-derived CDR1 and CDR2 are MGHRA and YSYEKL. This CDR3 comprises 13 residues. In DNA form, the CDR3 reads TGCGCCAGCAGCCAAGATCGGGGAGGAGAGCCGTTCTTC. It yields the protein CASSQDRGGEPFF.

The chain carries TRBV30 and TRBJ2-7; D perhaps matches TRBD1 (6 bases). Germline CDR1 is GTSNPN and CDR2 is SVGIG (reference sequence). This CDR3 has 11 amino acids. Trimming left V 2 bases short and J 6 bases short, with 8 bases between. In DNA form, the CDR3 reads TGTGCCTGGAGTCTCAGGGGCGAGCAGTACTTC. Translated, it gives CAWSLRGEQYF.